A selection of T cell receptor beta chains follows, all from one sample in a study of CD8 T cells in Susac syndrome. TCRdb re-called the immunoSEQ multiplex PCR reads with MiXCR, one entry per CDR3 protein. The repertoire consists of 200,000 to 250,000 distinct CDR3 sequences, with about 95% occurring once and the leading ten covering 0.095%. The sequenced sample was CD4+ T cells from PBMCs. These receptors originate from a human donor with multiple sclerosis. Both conserved end residues are trimmed from each CDR3.

J | V | CDR3
TRBJ2-7 | TRBV29-1 | SVVPGVGEQY
TRBJ1-3 | TRBV29-1 | SVEFEEAPAQGNTIY
TRBJ2-6 | TRBV24-1 | ATITQGGGGSPGANVLT
TRBJ2-7 | TRBV11-1 | ASSLGSLYEQY
TRBJ2-3 | TRBV27 | ASSSRGGVYEY
TRBJ1-2 | TRBV20-1 | SAPVGGKGYT
TRBJ2-5 | TRBV29-1 | SVSGASGGPGETQY
TRBJ2-1 | TRBV4-2 | ASSQDGGNEQF
TRBJ1-5 | TRBV27 | ASSLGNSNQPQH
TRBJ2-1 | TRBV7-2 | ASSSYRAVNYNEQF
TRBJ1-1 | TRBV29-1 | SVIRGLNTEAF
TRBJ1-1 | TRBV29-1 | SVVDRGMNTEAF
TRBJ2-1 | TRBV2 | ASSAYNEQF
TRBJ2-2 | TRBV28 | ASSFRTVNTGELF
TRBJ2-1 | TRBV15 | ATSMSSGSYNEQF
TRBJ2-3 | TRBV20-1 | SARDPSGGRGDTQY
TRBJ2-7 | TRBV6-2/TRBV6-3 | ASIPDGVPKQY
TRBJ2-5 | TRBV20-1 | SAAGTSVETQY
TRBJ2-7 | TRBV7-3 | ASSLSGPTYEQY
TRBJ2-1 | TRBV3-1 | ASSQGRPNEQF
TRBJ1-1 | TRBV5-1 | ASREVLGGTEAF
TRBJ2-5 | TRBV3-1 | ASSLNSGGAGETQY
TRBJ2-7 | TRBV29-1 | SVLGFYEQY
TRBJ1-2 | TRBV5-4 | ASSRGDFGYT
TRBJ1-1 | TRBV3-1 | ASSQDRAVNTEAF
TRBJ1-2 | TRBV2 | ASSGVRDMNGYT
TRBJ1-5 | TRBV6-1 | ASSFGENNQPQH
TRBJ2-7 | TRBV20-1 | SASNVGDTGTGGLVEQY
TRBJ1-3 | TRBV15 | ATSRRQGNAGNTIY
TRBJ2-1 | TRBV15 | ATSRTGAPNEQF